This is a list of T cell receptor beta chains from one sample in a study of cytomegalovirus exposure and HLA in healthy donors. The assay was immunoSEQ multiplex PCR, and TCRdb's table has in-frame clones only and misses some. The sample includes roughly 130,000 clones, about 79% seen only once; the top ten take roughly 2%. Sequencing was performed on PBMCs. These TCRs come from a young man in good health and CMV-seronegative. CDR3s leave out the opening cysteine and the closing phenylalanine or tryptophan. Only part of the rows carry a size: once, few, many, or a class if the clone is expanded.

CDR3 protein	V gene	J gene	clone size
SVGREGGTEAF	TRBV29-1	TRBJ1-1	few
ASSPQRGEVGGEQF	TRBV27	TRBJ2-1	.
ASSRQGAGYGYT	TRBV6-5	TRBJ1-2	.
ASSIFLSGFEQF	TRBV19	TRBJ2-1	.
ASSLGETPNYGYT	TRBV5-1	TRBJ1-2	.
SVGGPGQGENGELF	TRBV29-1	TRBJ2-2	.
ASSPRTSGANEQF	TRBV18	TRBJ2-1	few
ASSQEEGLAGGFTDTQY	TRBV4-1	TRBJ2-3	.
ASSFVTGPNQPQH	TRBV6-5	TRBJ1-5	few
ASRSLHGYT	TRBV19	TRBJ1-2	few
ASSLVRGDTQY	TRBV7-9	TRBJ2-3	.
ASSMVGQQSPLH	TRBV19	TRBJ1-6	.
ASSLAQTSGRVGELF	TRBV7-6	TRBJ2-2	.
ASSPSAGQVIYYGYT	TRBV28	TRBJ1-2	.
ASSTGDSEAF	TRBV6-5	TRBJ1-1	.
ASSSGGTIY	TRBV28	TRBJ1-3	.
ASSPLLDEETQY	TRBV6-5	TRBJ2-5	.
ASSFPGQGINEQF	TRBV13	TRBJ2-1	.
ASSPQPGQVTYEQY	TRBV9	TRBJ2-7	once
ATSRDQASGWTDTQY	TRBV15	TRBJ2-3	.
AWSVGGGEKLF	TRBV30	TRBJ1-4	few
ASTLGKGSEAF	TRBV5-4	TRBJ1-1	.
ASSFIWGAYEQY	TRBV28	TRBJ2-7	.
ASSFSAGKEAQY	TRBV5-1	TRBJ2-5	.
ASSQDLRASGSGETQY	TRBV4-1	TRBJ2-5	.
ASSLVGTASNQPQH	TRBV7-2	TRBJ1-5	.
ASSLGARPAGELF	TRBV11-2	TRBJ2-2	.
ASSLTQITYNEQF	TRBV7-3	TRBJ2-1	.
ASSLAFGSLYEQY	TRBV7-9	TRBJ2-7	.
AISEHSGANVLT	TRBV10-3	TRBJ2-6	.
ASSRERTGGDTDTQY	TRBV27	TRBJ2-3	once
ASSLIAGVTGELF	TRBV7-3	TRBJ2-2	.
ASSLGGADEKLF	TRBV5-1	TRBJ1-4	.
ASSPFNEQY	TRBV28	TRBJ2-7	.
ASSYSAGYGYT	TRBV6-6	TRBJ1-2	.
ASSLDQAQGQPQH	TRBV5-1	TRBJ1-5	.